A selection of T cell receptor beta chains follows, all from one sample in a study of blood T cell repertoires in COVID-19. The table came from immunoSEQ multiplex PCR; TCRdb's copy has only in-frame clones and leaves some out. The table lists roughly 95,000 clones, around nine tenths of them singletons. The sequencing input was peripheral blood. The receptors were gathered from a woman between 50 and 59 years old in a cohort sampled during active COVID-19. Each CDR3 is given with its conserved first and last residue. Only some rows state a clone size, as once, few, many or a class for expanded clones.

CDR3: CASSTGTGVGTGELFF
size: NA
V: TRBV19

CDR3: CASSLEVRGLGNTEAFF
size: once
V: TRBV5-1

CDR3: CASSIRAGDPPYNSPLHF
size: NA
V: TRBV19

CDR3: CASSRQGGRNQPQHF
size: few
V: TRBV18

CDR3: CASRRDRAYGYTF
size: NA
V: TRBV12-3/TRBV12-4

CDR3: CASSYLEPYEQYF
size: NA
V: TRBV12-3/TRBV12-4

CDR3: CASSLDRAQPQHF
size: NA
V: TRBV18

CDR3: CASSSSPGEQYF
size: few
V: TRBV7-3

CDR3: CASSEGTGRADTQYF
size: NA
V: TRBV6-1

CDR3: CASSESPPGLALNIQYF
size: NA
V: TRBV2

CDR3: CASSPPDGGNTGELFF
size: NA
V: TRBV18

CDR3: CASSLGGPKETQYF
size: once
V: TRBV5-1

CDR3: CASRAGTSGGLNTGELFF
size: NA
V: TRBV5-4